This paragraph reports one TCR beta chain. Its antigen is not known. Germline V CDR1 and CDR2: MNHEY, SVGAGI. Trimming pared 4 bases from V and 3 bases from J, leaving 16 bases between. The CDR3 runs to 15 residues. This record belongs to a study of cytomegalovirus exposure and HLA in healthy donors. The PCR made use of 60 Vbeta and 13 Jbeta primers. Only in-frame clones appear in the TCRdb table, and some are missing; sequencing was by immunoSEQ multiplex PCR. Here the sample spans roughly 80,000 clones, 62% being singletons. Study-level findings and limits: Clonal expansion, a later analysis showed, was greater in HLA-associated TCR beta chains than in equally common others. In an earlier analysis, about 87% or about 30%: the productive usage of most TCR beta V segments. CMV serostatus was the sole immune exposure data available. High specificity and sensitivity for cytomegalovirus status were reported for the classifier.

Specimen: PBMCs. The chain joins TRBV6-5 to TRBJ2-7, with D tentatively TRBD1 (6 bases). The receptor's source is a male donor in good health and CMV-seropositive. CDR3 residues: CASSSTFGQHYEQYF. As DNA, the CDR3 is TGTGCCAGCAGTTCGACTTTTGGACAGCACTACGAGCAGTACTTC.